This is a list of T cell receptor beta chains from one sample in a study of graft-versus-host responses after intestinal transplantation. Using immunoSEQ multiplex PCR, the repertoire was profiled, and TCRdb retains in-frame clones only, with some absent. Of 70,000 to 100,000 clones in the sample, 85% to 90% are singletons; the top ten hold roughly 0.32%. These receptors have no identified antigens. The sample was unstimulated CD4+ T cells sorted from spleen or lymph node cells, taken before intestinal transplant. The source is a human donor who received an intestinal transplant. Each CDR3 is given with its conserved first and last residue. A D gene is named only where the DNA matches it firmly. Size values are once, few and many counts, or a class for expanded clones, and some rows have none.

>TRBJ1-2|TRBV28|.|TRBD1
CASLTGLGYTF
TGTGCCAGCTTGACAGGGTTGGGCTACACCTTC
>TRBJ2-3|TRBV9|.|TRBD2
CASSVEGGGGSAQYF
TGTGCCAGCAGCGTAGAGGGGGGCGGGGGGAGTGCGCAGTATTTT
>TRBJ2-3|TRBV27|.|TRBD2
CASSLLAGANTDTQYF
TGTGCCAGCAGTTTACTAGCGGGGGCCAACACAGATACGCAGTATTTT
>TRBJ1-1|TRBV10-1|once|.
CASMGTGTEAFF
TGCGCCAGCATGGGTACAGGGACTGAAGCTTTCTTT
>TRBJ2-2|TRBV9|.|TRBD2
CASQQSAGVTGELFF
TGTGCCAGTCAGCAATCAGCGGGGGTCACCGGGGAGCTGTTTTTT
>TRBJ2-1|TRBV27|.|.
CASSLGSGTAKGYNEQFF
TGTGCCAGCAGTTTGGGTAGCGGGACAGCGAAGGGGTACAATGAGCAGTTCTTC
>TRBJ1-1|TRBV2|once|.
CASSARGGGTEAFF
TGTGCCAGCAGTGCTAGGGGAGGTGGCACTGAAGCTTTCTTT
>TRBJ2-5|TRBV5-4|.|TRBD1
CASSLGPGQQETQYF
TGTGCCAGCAGCTTGGGGCCGGGACAGCAAGAGACCCAGTACTTC
>TRBJ2-7|TRBV6-5|.|.
CASARGPKQYF
TGTGCCAGCGCACGTGGGCCTAAGCAGTACTTC
>TRBJ2-3|TRBV29-1|.|TRBD2
CSVEETRLAGVSGTDTQYF
TGCAGCGTTGAAGAGACGCGTTTAGCGGGAGTGTCCGGCACAGATACGCAGTATTTT
>TRBJ2-7|TRBV2|.|.
CASRTSTYEQYF
TGTGCCAGCAGAACTAGCACCTACGAGCAGTACTTC
>TRBJ2-1|TRBV11-2|.|TRBD2
CASSFSGRYRNEQFF
TGTGCCAGCAGCTTTAGCGGGAGGTATCGGAATGAGCAGTTCTTC
>TRBJ2-3|TRBV7-6|.|TRBD2
CASSLGTSGADTQYF
TGTGCCAGCAGCTTAGGAACTAGCGGGGCAGATACGCAGTATTTT
>TRBJ2-1|TRBV28|.|.
CASSLSGWEQFF
TGTGCCAGCAGTTTATCAGGGTGGGAGCAGTTCTTC
>TRBJ1-1|TRBV5-4|.|TRBD1
CASSLAGRGRAFF
TGTGCCAGCAGCTTGGCCGGCAGGGGGCGAGCTTTCTTT
>TRBJ2-2|TRBV6-5|once|.
CASRGRGDAGELFF
TGTGCCAGCAGAGGCAGGGGAGATGCCGGGGAGCTGTTTTTT
>TRBJ1-1|TRBV9|.|TRBD1
CASSVGGQGGAEAFF
TGTGCCAGCAGCGTGGGGGGACAGGGTGGGGCTGAAGCTTTCTTT
>TRBJ2-1|TRBV29-1|.|.
CSVRQDLSYNEQFF
TGCAGCGTTCGACAGGACCTCTCCTACAATGAGCAGTTCTTC
>TRBJ2-2|TRBV7-9|.|TRBD2
CASSPSVAGGNGLFF
TGTGCCAGCAGCCCATCGGTAGCGGGAGGAAATGGACTGTTTTTT
>TRBJ1-1|TRBV6-6|.|.
CASGREAVVNTEAFF
TGTGCCAGCGGTAGAGAGGCAGTTGTGAACACTGAAGCTTTCTTT
>TRBJ1-1|TRBV7-8|.|.
CASSLAGATEAFF
TGTGCCAGCAGCTTAGCAGGGGCCACTGAAGCTTTCTTT
>TRBJ2-5|TRBV10-1|.|.
CASSDLSSPETQYF
TGCGCCAGCAGTGACTTGTCTAGCCCAGAGACCCAGTACTTC
>TRBJ1-5|TRBV19|.|TRBD1
CASSTQTKGAQPQHF
TGTGCCAGTAGTACCCAAACGAAGGGGGCTCAGCCCCAGCATTTT
>TRBJ1-2|TRBV6-1|.|TRBD1
CASSDRDRNYGYTF
TGTGCCAGCAGTGATCGGGACAGGAACTATGGCTACACCTTC
>TRBJ1-2|TRBV5-4|few|TRBD1
CASSLAGTGRQGYTF
TGTGCCAGCAGCTTGGCCGGGACAGGGAGGCAGGGCTACACCTTC
>TRBJ1-2|TRBV4-2|.|TRBD1
CASSRRTGNLGGYTF
TGTGCCAGCAGCCGGAGGACAGGTAATCTGGGTGGCTACACCTTC